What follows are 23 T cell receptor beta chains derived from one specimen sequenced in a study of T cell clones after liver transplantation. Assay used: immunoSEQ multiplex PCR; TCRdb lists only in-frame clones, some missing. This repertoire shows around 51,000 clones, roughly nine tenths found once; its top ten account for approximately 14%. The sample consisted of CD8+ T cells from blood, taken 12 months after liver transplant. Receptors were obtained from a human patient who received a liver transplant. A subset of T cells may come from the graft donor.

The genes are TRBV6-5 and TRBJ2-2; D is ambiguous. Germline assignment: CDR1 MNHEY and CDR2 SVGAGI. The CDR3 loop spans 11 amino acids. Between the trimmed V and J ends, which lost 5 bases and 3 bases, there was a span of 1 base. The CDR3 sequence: CASSHTGELFF. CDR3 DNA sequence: TGTGCCAGCAGTCACACCGGGGAGCTGTTTTTT.

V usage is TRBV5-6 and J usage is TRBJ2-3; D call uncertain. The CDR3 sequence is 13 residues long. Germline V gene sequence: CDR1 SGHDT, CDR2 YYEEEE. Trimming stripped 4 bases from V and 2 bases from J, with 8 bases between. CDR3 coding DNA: TGTGCCAGCAGCCCCCAGTACACAGATACGCAGTATTTT. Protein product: CASSPQYTDTQYF. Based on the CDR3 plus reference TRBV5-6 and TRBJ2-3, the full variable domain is DAGVTQSPTHLIKTRGQQVTLRCSPKSGHDTVSWYQQALGQGPQFIFQYYEEEERQRGNFPDRFSGHQFPNYSSELNVNALLLGDSALYLCASSPQYTDTQYFGPGTRLTVL.

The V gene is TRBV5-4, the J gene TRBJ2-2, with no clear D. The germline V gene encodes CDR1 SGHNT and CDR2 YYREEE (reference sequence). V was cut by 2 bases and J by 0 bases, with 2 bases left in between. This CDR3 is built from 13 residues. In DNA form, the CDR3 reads TGTGCCAGCAGCTTCGCGAACACCGGGGAGCTGTTTTTT. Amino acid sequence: CASSFANTGELFF. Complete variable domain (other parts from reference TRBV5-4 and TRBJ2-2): ETGVTQSPTHLIKTRGQQVTLRCSSQSGHNTVSWYQQALGQGPQFIFQYYREEENGRGNFPPRFSGLQFPNYSSELNVNALELDDSALYLCASSFANTGELFFGEGSRLTVL.

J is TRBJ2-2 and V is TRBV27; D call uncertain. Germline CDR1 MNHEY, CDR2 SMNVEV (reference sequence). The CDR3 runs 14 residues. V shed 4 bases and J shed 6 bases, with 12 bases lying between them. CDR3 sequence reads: CASSSFTESGELFF. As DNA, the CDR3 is TGTGCCAGCAGTTCATTTACTGAGTCCGGGGAGCTGTTTTTT.

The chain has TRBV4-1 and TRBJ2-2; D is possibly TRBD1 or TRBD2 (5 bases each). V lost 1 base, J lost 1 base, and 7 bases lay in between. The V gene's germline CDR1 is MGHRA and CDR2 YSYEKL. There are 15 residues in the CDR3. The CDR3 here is CASSQVGGNTGELFF. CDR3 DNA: TGCGCCAGCAGCCAAGTTGGGGGGAACACCGGGGAGCTGTTTTTT.

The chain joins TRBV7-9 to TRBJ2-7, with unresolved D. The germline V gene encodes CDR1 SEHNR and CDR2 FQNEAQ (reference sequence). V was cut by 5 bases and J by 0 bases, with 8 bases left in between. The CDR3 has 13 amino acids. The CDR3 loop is CASSPQSSYEQYF. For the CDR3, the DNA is TGTGCCAGCAGCCCACAGAGCTCCTACGAGCAGTACTTC.

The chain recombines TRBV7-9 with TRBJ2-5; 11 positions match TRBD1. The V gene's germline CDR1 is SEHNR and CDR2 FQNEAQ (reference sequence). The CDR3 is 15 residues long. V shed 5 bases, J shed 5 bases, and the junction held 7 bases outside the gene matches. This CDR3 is CASSDRTGGHETQYF. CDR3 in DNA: TGTGCCAGCAGCGATCGGACAGGGGGCCATGAGACCCAGTACTTC.

CDR3 bases: TGTGCCAGCAATACCGGGACAGGGGGGTACAATGAGCAGTTCTTC. As protein: CASNTGTGGYNEQFF. This rearrangement joins TRBV9 to TRBJ2-1; 11 positions match TRBD1. The CDR3 extends over 15 amino acids. CDR1 and CDR2 from the germline V gene are SGDLS and YYNGEE. The V gene end was trimmed by 6 bases and the J gene end by 4 bases; junction bases not matched to a gene: 6.

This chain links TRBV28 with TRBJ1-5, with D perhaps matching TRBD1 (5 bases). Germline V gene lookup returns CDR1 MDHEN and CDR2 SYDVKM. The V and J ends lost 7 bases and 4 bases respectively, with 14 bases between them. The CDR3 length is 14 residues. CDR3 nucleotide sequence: TGTGCCAGCAACGCGAGGGGTCCTAATCAGCCCCAGCATTTT. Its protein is CASNARGPNQPQHF.

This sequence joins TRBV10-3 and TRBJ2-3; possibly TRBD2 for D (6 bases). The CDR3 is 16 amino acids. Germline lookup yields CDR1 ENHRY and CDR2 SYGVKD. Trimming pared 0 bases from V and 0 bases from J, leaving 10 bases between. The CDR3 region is CAISESASASTDTQYF. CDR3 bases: TGTGCCATCAGTGAGTCGGCTAGCGCAAGCACAGATACGCAGTATTTT.

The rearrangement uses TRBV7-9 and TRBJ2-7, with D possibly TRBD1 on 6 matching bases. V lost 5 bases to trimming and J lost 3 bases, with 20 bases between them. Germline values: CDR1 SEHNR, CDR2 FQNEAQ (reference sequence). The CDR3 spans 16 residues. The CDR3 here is CASSQMGYRDGYEQYF. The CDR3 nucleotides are TGTGCCAGCAGCCAAATGGGGTACAGGGATGGCTACGAGCAGTACTTC.

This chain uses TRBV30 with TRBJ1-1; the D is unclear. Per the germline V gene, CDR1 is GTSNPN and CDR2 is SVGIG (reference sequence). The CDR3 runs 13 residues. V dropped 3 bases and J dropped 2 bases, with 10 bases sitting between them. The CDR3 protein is CAWRGTVNTEAFF. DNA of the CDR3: TGTGCCTGGAGGGGCACGGTTAACACTGAAGCTTTCTTT.

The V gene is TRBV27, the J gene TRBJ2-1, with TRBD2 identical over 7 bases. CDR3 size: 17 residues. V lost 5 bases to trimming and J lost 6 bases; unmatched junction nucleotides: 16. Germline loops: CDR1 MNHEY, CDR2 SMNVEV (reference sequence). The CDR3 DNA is TGTGCCAGCAGTCTCGGCCCGGGGAGGGCCCGTCGCAATGAGCAGTTCTTC. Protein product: CASSLGPGRARRNEQFF.

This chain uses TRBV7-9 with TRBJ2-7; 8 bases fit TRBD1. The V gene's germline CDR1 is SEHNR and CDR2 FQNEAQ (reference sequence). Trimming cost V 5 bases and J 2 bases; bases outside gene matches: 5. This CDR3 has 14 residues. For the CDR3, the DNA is TGTGCCAGCAGCCCAGGACAGGGCACCTACGAGCAGTACTTC. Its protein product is CASSPGQGTYEQYF.

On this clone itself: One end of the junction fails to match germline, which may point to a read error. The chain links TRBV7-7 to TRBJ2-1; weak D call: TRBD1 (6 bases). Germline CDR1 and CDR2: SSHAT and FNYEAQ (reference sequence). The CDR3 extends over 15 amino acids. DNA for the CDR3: TGTGCTAGCAGCTTAGACAGGTCTTCCTACAATGAGCAGTTCTTC. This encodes CASSLDRSSYNEQFF.

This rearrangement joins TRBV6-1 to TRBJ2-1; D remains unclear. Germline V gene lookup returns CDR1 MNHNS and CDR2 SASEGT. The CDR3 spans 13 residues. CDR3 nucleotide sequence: TGTGCGATCGGTGTAAGGACCGACAATGAGCAGTTCTTC. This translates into CAIGVRTDNEQFF.

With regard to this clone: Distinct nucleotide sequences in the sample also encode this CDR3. CDR3 DNA: TGTGCCAGCAGCTTAAAGGGTGGAGCCTACGAGCAGTACTTC. Translated: CASSLKGGAYEQYF. The chain recombines TRBV7-3 with TRBJ2-7; D gene uncertain. CDR1 and CDR2 from the germline V gene are SGHTA and FQGTGA. This CDR3 region has 14 residues. V shed 1 base and J shed 2 bases, with 9 bases lying between them.

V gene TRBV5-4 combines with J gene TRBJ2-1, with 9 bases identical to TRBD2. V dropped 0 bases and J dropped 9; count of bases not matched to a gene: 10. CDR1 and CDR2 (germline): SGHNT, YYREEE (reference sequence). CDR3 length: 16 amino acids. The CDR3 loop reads CASSLGGLARGGEQFF. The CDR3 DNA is TGTGCCAGCAGCTTGGGAGGACTAGCGAGGGGGGGTGAGCAGTTCTTC.

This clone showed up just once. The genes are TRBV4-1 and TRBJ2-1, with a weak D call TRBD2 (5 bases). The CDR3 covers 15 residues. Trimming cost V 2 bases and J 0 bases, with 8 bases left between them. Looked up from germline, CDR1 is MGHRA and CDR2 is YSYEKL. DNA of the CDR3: TGCGCCAGCAGCCAAACTAGGAGCTCCTACAATGAGCAGTTCTTC. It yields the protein CASSQTRSSYNEQFF.

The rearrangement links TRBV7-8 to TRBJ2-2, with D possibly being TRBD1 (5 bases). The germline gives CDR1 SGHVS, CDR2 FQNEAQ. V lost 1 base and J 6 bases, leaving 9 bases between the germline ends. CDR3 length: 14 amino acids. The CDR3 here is CASSLVSGPGELFF. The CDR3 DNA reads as TGTGCCAGCAGCTTAGTTTCAGGGCCCGGGGAGCTGTTTTTT.

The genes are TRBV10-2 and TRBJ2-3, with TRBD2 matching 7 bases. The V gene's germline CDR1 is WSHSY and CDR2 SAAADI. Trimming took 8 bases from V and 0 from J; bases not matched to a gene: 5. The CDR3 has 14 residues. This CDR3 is CASGNSGSTDTQYF. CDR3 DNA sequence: TGCGCCAGCGGAAATAGCGGGAGCACAGATACGCAGTATTTT.

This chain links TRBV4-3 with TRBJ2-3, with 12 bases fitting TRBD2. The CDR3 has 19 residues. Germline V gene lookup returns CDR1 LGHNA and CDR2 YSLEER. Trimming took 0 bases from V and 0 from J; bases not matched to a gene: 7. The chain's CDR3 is CASSQDRGLAGVSTDTQYF. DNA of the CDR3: TGCGCCAGCAGCCAAGATCGGGGACTAGCGGGTGTTAGCACAGATACGCAGTATTTT.

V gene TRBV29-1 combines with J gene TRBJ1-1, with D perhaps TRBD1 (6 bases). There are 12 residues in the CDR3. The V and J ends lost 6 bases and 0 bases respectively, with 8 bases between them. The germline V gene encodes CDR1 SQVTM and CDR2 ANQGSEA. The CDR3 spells CSVTGLNTEAFF. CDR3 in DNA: TGCAGCGTGACAGGTCTGAACACTGAAGCTTTCTTT.